This T cell receptor beta chain was obtained from a study of blood T cell repertoires in COVID-19. Study-wide context: Both acute and convalescent COVID-19 samples were obtained from the United States, Italy and Spain. PBMCs, B-cell-depleted T cells, or T cells provided the cDNA or gDNA that made up the material.

CDR1 is DFQATT, CDR2 SNEGSKA, per germline (reference sequence). The V end lost 1 base, the J end lost 11 bases, and 11 bases lay between the germline ends. The CDR3 has 11 residues. Per the original methods: Estimates of nucleated cell counts were drawn from the amplification of reference gene primers. TCRdb's table, derived via immunoSEQ multiplex PCR, lists solely in-frame clones and lacks some. D and trimming come from the DNA, and the V and J calls and clone size come from that table. The repertoire holds 150,000 or so clones, with about 80% as singletons. The chain combines TRBV20-1 with TRBJ1-1; weak D call: TRBD1 (6 bases). Sequenced: peripheral blood. The sequence derives from a man in his sixties or seventies who had recovered from COVID-19. The CDR3 reads CSARARDTAFF. The CDR3 nucleotides read TGCAGTGCTAGAGCCCGGGACACGGCTTTCTTT.